The clone carrying this T cell receptor (beta chain) was observed a handful of times. Its antigen is unknown. These data originate in a study of T cells after yellow fever vaccination. TCRdb fed the 5' RACE reads into MiXCR, producing one record per CDR3 protein. The sample includes 100,000 to 150,000 distinct CDR3 sequences, roughly 10% of them seen just once. Findings and caveats of the study: Secondary responses were weaker yet peaked faster, day 5 versus 15. Re-detected after boosting: most primary clones, more than 95% of CD4 and 88% of CD8.

Deletions cut 2 bases from V and 3 bases from J, with 9 bases between. This CDR3 is 13 amino acids long. In germline, CDR1 is SGHRS, CDR2 YFSETQ. This receptor was taken from a man between 18 and 35 years old who received the YFV17D yellow fever vaccine. This specimen consisted of CD8+ T cells sorted from PBMCs, obtained on the day of the yellow fever booster vaccination. The V call is TRBV5-1, the J call TRBJ2-7; TRBD2 is a possible D gene (5 bases). CDR3 sequence: CASSFGLSYEQYF. CDR3 nucleotide sequence: TGCGCCAGCAGCTTCGGACTGAGCTACGAGCAGTACTTC.